This T cell receptor beta chain was obtained from a study of post-analysis software for immune sequencing data. Whole-study findings and limits: Batch-matched samples strongly co-clustered by F measure. Five TRBV segments appeared more often in patients than in controls, and TRBV5-6, TRBV5-1 and TRBV20-1 were among these. Normalized Chao1 diversity was significantly lower in multiple sclerosis patients than in controls.

The CDR3 has 14 amino acids. Germline V gives CDR1 SGHRS, CDR2 YFSETQ. Trimming cost V 2 bases and J 2 bases; bases outside gene matches: 1. Comment on this clonotype: Antigen unknown.

Prepared libraries of TCR beta cDNA carried unique molecular identifiers. T cells, about 0.9 to 11 million of them, yielded 500,000 or so cDNA molecules. A single record per CDR3 protein comes from TCRdb applying MiXCR to the PCR reads. The sample comprises about 570,000 distinct CDR3 sequences, roughly 34% of which are singletons, and around 6% rests with the top ten. Sequenced input: blood. The sequence derives from a girl younger than 18 with multiple sclerosis. V usage is TRBV5-1 and J usage is TRBJ2-3; 8 bases line up with TRBD2. The CDR3 DNA reads TGCGCCAGCAGCTTTAGCGGGGCCACAGATACGCAGTATTTT. This encodes CASSFSGATDTQYF.